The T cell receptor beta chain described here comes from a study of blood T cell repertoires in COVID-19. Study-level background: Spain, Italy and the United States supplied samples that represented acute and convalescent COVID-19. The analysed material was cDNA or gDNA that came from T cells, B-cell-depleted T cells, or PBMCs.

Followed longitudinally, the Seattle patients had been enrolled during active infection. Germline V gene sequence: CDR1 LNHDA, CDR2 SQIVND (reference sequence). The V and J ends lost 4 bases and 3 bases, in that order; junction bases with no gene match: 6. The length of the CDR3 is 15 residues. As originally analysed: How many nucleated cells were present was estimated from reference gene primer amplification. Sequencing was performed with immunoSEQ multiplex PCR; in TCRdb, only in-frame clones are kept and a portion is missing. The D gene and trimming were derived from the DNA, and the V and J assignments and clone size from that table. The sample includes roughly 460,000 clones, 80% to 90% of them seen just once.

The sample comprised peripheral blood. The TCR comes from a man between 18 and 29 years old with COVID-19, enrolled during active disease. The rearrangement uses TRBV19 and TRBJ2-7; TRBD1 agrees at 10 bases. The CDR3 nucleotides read TGTGCCAGTAGTAAGGTCGGACAGGGGGACTACGAGCAGTACTTC. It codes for CASSKVGQGDYEQYF.